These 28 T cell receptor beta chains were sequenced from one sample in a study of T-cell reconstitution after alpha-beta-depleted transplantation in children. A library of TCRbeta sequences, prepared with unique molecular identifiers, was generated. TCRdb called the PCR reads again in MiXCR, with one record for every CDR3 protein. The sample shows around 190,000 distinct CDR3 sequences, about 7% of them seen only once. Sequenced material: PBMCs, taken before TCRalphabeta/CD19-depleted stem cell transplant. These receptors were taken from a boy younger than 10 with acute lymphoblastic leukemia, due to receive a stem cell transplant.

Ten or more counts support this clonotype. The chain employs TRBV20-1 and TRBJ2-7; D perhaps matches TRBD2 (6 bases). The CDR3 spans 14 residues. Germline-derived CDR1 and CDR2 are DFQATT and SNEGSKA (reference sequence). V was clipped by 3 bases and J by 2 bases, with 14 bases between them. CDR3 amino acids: CSARGAGIAYEQYF. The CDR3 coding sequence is TGCAGTGCTAGGGGTGCGGGGATCGCCTACGAGCAGTACTTC.

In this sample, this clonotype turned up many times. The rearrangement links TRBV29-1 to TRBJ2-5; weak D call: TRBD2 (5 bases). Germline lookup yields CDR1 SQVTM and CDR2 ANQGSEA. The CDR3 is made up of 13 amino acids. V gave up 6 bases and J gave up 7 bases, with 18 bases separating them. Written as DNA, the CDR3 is TGCAGCGTGGACGGTTGGACTCCGGGGACCCAGTACTTC. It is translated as CSVDGWTPGTQYF.

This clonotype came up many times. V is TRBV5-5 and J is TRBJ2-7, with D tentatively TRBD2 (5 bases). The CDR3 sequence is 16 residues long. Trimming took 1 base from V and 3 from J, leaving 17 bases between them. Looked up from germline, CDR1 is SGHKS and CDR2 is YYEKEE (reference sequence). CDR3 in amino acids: CASSLNGLGKIYEQYF. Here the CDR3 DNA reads TGTGCCAGCAGCTTGAACGGACTCGGGAAGATCTACGAGCAGTACTTC.

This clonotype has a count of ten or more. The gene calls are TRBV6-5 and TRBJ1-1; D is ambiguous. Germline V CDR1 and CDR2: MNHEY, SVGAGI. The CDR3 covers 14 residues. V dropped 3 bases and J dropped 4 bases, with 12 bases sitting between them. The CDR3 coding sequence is TGTGCCAGCAGTTATAGCGGGGTGGGCACTGAAGCTTTCTTT. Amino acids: CASSYSGVGTEAFF.

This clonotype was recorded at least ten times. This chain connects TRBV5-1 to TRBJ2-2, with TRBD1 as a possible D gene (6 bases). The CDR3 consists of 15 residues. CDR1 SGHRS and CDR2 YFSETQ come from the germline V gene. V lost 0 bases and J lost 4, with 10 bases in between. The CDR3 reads CASSLGQDLTGELFF. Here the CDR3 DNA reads TGCGCCAGCAGCTTGGGACAGGACCTCACCGGGGAGCTGTTTTTT.

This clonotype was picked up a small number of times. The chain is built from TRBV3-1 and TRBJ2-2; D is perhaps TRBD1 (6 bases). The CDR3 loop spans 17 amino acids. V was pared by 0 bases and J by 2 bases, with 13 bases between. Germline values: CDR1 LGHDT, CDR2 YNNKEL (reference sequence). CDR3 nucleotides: TGTGCCAGCAGCCAAGATGTGGGGGCAAAAAACACCGGGGAGCTGTTTTTT. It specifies CASSQDVGAKNTGELFF.

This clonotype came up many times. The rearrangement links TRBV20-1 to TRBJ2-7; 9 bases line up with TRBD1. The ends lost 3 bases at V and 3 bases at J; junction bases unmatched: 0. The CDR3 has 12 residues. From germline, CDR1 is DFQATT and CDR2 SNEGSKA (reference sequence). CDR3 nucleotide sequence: TGCAGTGCTAGGACAGGGGGCTACGAGCAGTACTTC. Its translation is CSARTGGYEQYF.

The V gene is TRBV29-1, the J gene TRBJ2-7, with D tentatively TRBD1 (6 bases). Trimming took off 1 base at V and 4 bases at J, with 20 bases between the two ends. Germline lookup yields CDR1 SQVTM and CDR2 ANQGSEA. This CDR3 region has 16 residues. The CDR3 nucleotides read TGCAGCGTTGAAGGGCCGGACGGGTCAGGGGCATACGAGCAGTACTTC. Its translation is CSVEGPDGSGAYEQYF.

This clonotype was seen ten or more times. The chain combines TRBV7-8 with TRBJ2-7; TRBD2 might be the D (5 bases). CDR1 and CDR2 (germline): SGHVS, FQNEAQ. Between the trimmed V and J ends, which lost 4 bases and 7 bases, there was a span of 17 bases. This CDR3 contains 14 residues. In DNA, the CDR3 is TGTGCCAGCAGCTCTACCAGGACGGAGGAAGAGCAGTACTTC. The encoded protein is CASSSTRTEEEQYF.

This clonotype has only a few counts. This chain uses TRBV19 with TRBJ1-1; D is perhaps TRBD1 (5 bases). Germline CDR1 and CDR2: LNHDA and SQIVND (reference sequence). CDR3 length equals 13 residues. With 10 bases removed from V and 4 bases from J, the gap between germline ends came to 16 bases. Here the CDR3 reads CAKYQGRGTEAFF. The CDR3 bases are TGTGCCAAATATCAAGGGAGGGGCACTGAAGCTTTCTTT.

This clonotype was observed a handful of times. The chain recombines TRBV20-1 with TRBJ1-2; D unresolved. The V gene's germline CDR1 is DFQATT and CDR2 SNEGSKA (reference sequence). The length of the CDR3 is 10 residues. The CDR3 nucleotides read TGCACCGCTCGGCTCTATGGCTACACCTTC. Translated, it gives CTARLYGYTF.

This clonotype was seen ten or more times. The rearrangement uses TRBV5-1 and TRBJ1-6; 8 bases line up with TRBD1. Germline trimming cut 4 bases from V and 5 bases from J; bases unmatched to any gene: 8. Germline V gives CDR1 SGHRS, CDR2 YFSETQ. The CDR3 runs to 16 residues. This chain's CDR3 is CASSASGGADNSPLHF. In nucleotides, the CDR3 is TGCGCCAGCAGCGCTTCAGGGGGCGCGGATAATTCACCCCTCCACTTT.

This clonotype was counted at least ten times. The CDR3 DNA reads TGTGCCAGCACCCGGGGGGGCAATGAGCAGTTCTTC. It codes for CASTRGGNEQFF. This chain connects TRBV12-3 or TRBV12-4 to TRBJ2-1; 8 bases are a match to TRBD2. V shed 7 bases and J 6 bases; nucleotides not matched to a gene: 2. The CDR3 extends over 12 amino acids.

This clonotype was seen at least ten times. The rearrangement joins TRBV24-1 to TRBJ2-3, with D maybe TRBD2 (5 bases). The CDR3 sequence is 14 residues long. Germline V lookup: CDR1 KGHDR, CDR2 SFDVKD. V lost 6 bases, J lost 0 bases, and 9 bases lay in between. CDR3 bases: TGTGCCACCAGTAGGGAGACTAGCACAGATACGCAGTATTTT. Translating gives CATSRETSTDTQYF.

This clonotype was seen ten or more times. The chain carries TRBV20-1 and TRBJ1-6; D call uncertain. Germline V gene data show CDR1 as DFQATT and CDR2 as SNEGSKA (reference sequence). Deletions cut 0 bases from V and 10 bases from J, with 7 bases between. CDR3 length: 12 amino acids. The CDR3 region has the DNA TGCAGTGCTAGAGATCGGGGATCACCCCTCCACTTT. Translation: CSARDRGSPLHF.

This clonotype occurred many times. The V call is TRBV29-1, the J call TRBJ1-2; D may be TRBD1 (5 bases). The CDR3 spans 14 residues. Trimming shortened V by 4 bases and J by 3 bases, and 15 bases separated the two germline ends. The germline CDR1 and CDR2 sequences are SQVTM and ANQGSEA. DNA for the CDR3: TGCAGCGTTGGTCTGGCAGGGATCGACTATGGCTACACCTTC. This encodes CSVGLAGIDYGYTF. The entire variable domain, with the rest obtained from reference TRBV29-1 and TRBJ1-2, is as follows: SAVISQKPSRDICQRGTSLTIQCQVDSQVTMMFWYRQQPGQSLTLIATANQGSEATYESGFVIDKFPISRPNLTFSTLTVSNMSPEDSSIYLCSVGLAGIDYGYTFGSGTRLTVV.

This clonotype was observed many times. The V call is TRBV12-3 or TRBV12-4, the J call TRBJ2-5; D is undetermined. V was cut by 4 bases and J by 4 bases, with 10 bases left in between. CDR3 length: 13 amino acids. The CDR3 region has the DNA TGTGCCAGCAGTTCTCTAGGGTTAGAGACCCAGTACTTC. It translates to CASSSLGLETQYF.

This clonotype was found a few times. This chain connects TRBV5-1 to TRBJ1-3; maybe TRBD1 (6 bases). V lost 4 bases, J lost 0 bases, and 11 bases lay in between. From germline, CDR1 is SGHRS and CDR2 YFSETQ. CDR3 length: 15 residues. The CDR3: CASSDLQGSGNTIYF. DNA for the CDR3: TGCGCCAGCAGCGATCTACAGGGCTCTGGAAACACCATATATTTT.

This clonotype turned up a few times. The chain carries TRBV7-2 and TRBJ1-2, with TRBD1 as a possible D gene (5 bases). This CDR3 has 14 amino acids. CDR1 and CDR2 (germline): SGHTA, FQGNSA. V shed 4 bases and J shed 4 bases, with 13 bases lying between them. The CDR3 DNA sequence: TGTGCCAGCAGCTCCAGGGCGGGGGGCTATGGCTACACCTTC. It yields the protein CASSSRAGGYGYTF.

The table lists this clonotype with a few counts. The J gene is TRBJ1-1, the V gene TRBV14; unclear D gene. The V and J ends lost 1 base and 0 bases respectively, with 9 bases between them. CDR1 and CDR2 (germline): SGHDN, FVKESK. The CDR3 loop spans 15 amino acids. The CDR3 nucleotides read TGTGCCAGCAGCCAAGTAAGAGCCATGAACACTGAAGCTTTCTTT. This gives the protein CASSQVRAMNTEAFF.

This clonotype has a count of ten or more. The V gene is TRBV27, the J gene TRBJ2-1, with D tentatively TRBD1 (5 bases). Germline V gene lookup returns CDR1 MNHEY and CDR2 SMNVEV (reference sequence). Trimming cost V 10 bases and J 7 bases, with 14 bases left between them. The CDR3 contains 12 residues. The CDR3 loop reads CATTFQGNEQFF. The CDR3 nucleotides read TGTGCCACAACGTTTCAGGGAAATGAGCAGTTCTTC.

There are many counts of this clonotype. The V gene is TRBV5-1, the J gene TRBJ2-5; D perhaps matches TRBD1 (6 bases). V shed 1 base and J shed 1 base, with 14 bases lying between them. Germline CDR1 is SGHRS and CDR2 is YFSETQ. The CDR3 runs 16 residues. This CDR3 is CASSLTPTGIQETQYF. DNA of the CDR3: TGCGCCAGCAGCTTGACCCCTACAGGGATCCAAGAGACCCAGTACTTC.

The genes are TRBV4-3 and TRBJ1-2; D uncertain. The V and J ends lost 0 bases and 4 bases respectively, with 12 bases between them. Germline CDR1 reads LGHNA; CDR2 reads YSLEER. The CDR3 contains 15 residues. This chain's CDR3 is CASSQDPDFGYGYTF. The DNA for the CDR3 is TGCGCCAGCAGCCAAGATCCGGATTTTGGCTATGGCTACACCTTC.

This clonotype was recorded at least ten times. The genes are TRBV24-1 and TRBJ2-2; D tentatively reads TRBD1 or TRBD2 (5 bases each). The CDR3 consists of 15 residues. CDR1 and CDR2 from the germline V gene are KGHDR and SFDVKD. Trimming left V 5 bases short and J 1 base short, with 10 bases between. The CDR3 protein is CATSALGVNTGELFF. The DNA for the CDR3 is TGTGCCACCAGTGCCTTGGGGGTGAACACCGGGGAGCTGTTTTTT.

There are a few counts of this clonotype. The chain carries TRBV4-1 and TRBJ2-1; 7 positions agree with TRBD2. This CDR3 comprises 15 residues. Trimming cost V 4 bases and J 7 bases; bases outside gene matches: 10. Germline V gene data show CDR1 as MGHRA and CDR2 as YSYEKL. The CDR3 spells CASSPLGGGGNEQFF. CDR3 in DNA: TGCGCCAGCAGCCCCCTGGGTGGGGGAGGGAATGAGCAGTTCTTC.

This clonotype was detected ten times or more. The chain's CDR3 is CASGGTGGENQPQHF. CDR3 nucleotides: TGTGCCAGCGGAGGGACAGGGGGGGAAAATCAGCCCCAGCATTTT. The chain uses TRBV7-9 and TRBJ1-5, with TRBD1 identical over 11 bases. From germline, CDR1 is SEHNR and CDR2 FQNEAQ (reference sequence). The CDR3 covers 15 residues. V lost 8 bases and J lost 4; bases outside the gene matches: 7.

CDR3: CAISSGQVDEKLFF. The DNA for the CDR3 is TGTGCCATCAGTTCGGGACAGGTGGATGAAAAACTGTTTTTT. The V and J genes are TRBV10-3 and TRBJ1-4; 8 positions agree with TRBD1. Germline lookup yields CDR1 ENHRY and CDR2 SYGVKD. The CDR3 is made up of 14 amino acids. V dropped 5 bases and J dropped 6; count of bases not matched to a gene: 5.

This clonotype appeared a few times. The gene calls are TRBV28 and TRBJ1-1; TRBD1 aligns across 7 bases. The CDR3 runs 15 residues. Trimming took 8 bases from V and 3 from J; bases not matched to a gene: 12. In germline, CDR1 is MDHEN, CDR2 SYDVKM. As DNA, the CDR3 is TGTGCCAGCGTTCCGAGCGGGCAGGGGGACACTGAAGCTTTCTTT. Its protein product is CASVPSGQGDTEAFF. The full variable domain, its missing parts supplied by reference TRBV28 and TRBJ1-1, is DVKVTQSSRYLVKRTGEKVFLECVQDMDHENMFWYRQDPGLGLRLIYFSYDVKMKEKGDIPEGYSVSREKKERFSLILESASTNQTSMYLCASVPSGQGDTEAFFGQGTRLTVV.